The 14 T cell receptor beta chains listed next were all sequenced from one sample in a study of blood T cell repertoires in COVID-19. Data came from immunoSEQ multiplex PCR; TCRdb stores just in-frame clones and leaves some out. This table has over 75,000 clones, around four fifths appearing once. Specimen: peripheral blood. Receptors were obtained from a human donor in a cohort sampled during active COVID-19.

The chain couples TRBV5-6 to TRBJ1-5, with D tentatively TRBD1 (5 bases). Germline V gives CDR1 SGHDT, CDR2 YYEEEE. The CDR3 is 13 residues long. With 1 base removed from V and 7 bases from J, the gap between germline ends came to 9 bases. CDR3 sequence reads: CASSLTGWQPQHF. CDR3 DNA sequence: TGTGCCAGCAGCTTGACAGGCTGGCAGCCCCAGCATTTT. Combining the CDR3 with reference TRBV5-6 and TRBJ1-5 gives the whole variable domain DAGVTQSPTHLIKTRGQQVTLRCSPKSGHDTVSWYQQALGQGPQFIFQYYEEEERQRGNFPDRFSGHQFPNYSSELNVNALLLGDSALYLCASSLTGWQPQHFGDGTRLSIL.

The chain recombines TRBV7-8 with TRBJ2-1, with 12 bases matching TRBD2. This CDR3 spans 16 amino acids. Germline V gene data show CDR1 as SGHVS and CDR2 as FQNEAQ. V was pared by 3 bases and J by 7 bases, with 7 bases of the junction left unmatched. The CDR3 protein is CASSFRTSGIGNEQFF. DNA for the CDR3: TGTGCCAGCAGCTTTAGGACTAGCGGGATCGGTAATGAGCAGTTCTTC.

The CDR3 bases are TGTGCCAGCAGCGTCCGGGACATGGATATCTATGGCTACACCTTC. Protein sequence: CASSVRDMDIYGYTF. This chain joins TRBV5-5 and TRBJ1-2; D may be TRBD1 (6 bases). The V and J ends lost 4 bases and 4 bases respectively, with 17 bases between them. This CDR3 is 15 amino acids long. Germline V gene lookup returns CDR1 SGHKS and CDR2 YYEKEE (reference sequence).

With respect to this clone: In the same sample, other DNA sequences code for this CDR3. This chain joins TRBV5-1 and TRBJ2-5, with D possibly being TRBD1 (6 bases). Trimming removed 0 bases from V and 4 bases from J, with 10 bases in between. Germline V gene lookup returns CDR1 SGHRS and CDR2 YFSETQ. This CDR3 has 14 amino acids. Here the CDR3 DNA reads TGCGCCAGCAGCTTGGGGCAGGGGAGAGAGACCCAGTACTTC. Translation gives CASSLGQGRETQYF.

The chain joins TRBV20-1 to TRBJ1-3; 10 positions agree with TRBD1. Germline values: CDR1 DFQATT, CDR2 SNEGSKA (reference sequence). Germline trimming cut 3 bases from V and 0 bases from J; bases unmatched to any gene: 2. The CDR3 contains 15 residues. The CDR3 region has the DNA TGCAGTGCTAGTAGGACAGGGGGCTCTGGAAACACCATATATTTT. Its protein product is CSASRTGGSGNTIYF.

This chain connects TRBV5-8 to TRBJ1-4, with TRBD1 matching 11 bases. Germline CDR1 reads SGHTS; CDR2 reads YDEGEE. After removal of 0 bases from V and 7 bases from J, the junction contained 5 bases not matched to a gene. There are 16 residues in the CDR3. The CDR3 DNA is TGTGCCAGCAGCTTGGGGACAGGGGGCGGCGGTGAAAAACTGTTTTTT. As protein: CASSLGTGGGGEKLFF.

V is TRBV11-2 and J is TRBJ2-5, with D possibly being TRBD1 (5 bases). Trimming took 4 bases from V and 5 from J, leaving 11 bases between them. Germline V CDR1 and CDR2: SGHAT, FQNNGV. This CDR3 region has 13 residues. The CDR3: CASSSQVRETQYF. CDR3 sequence (DNA): TGTGCCAGCAGCTCACAGGTCCGGGAGACCCAGTACTTC.

This clone was picked up a small number of times. V is TRBV5-1 and J is TRBJ1-6; maybe TRBD1 (6 bases). The germline V and J ends were trimmed by 1 base and 0 bases, with 8 bases remaining between them. CDR1 is SGHRS, CDR2 YFSETQ, per germline. The CDR3 contains 16 residues. The CDR3 DNA follows: TGCGCCAGCAGCTTGACAGGGAGCTCCTATAATTCACCCCTCCACTTT. This sequence encodes CASSLTGSSYNSPLHF.

The chain is built from TRBV7-2 and TRBJ1-6, with TRBD1 identical over 10 bases. The CDR3 contains 17 residues. Germline V lookup: CDR1 SGHTA, CDR2 FQGNSA. V lost 5 bases to trimming and J lost 10 bases; unmatched junction nucleotides: 14. CDR3 protein: CASSRPGQGRSLSPLHF. The CDR3 DNA sequence: TGTGCCAGCAGCCGCCCGGGACAGGGGCGAAGTTTGTCACCCCTCCACTTT.

This clone was detected only once. The chain recombines TRBV5-1 with TRBJ2-1; TRBD2 matches 8 bases. The CDR3 has 16 amino acids. The germline gives CDR1 SGHRS, CDR2 YFSETQ. J was trimmed by 4 bases and V by 0 bases; bases with no gene match: 6. CDR3 region: CASSLVASGPYNEQFF. CDR3 bases: TGCGCCAGCAGCTTGGTAGCTAGCGGGCCATACAATGAGCAGTTCTTC.

This clone was seen only a few times. V is TRBV4-2 and J is TRBJ1-1; TRBD1 matches 8 bases. The CDR3 is 12 amino acids. V shed 4 bases, J shed 7 bases, and the junction held 2 bases outside the gene matches. From germline, CDR1 is LGHNA and CDR2 YNFKEQ. The CDR3 nucleotides are TGTGCCAGCAGCCCAGGACAGGGTGAAGCTTTCTTT. Translation gives CASSPGQGEAFF.

V usage is TRBV19 and J usage is TRBJ1-1, with TRBD1 matching over 9 bases. Trimming removed 5 bases from V and 6 bases from J; junction bases left unmatched: 7. This CDR3 contains 14 residues. Germline V lookup: CDR1 LNHDA, CDR2 SQIVND (reference sequence). The CDR3 sequence is CASSLTGGIAEAFF. The CDR3 nucleotides read TGTGCCAGTAGTTTGACAGGGGGTATCGCTGAAGCTTTCTTT. The whole variable domain, filled in from reference TRBV19 and TRBJ1-1, reads DGGITQSPKYLFRKEGQNVTLSCEQNLNHDAMYWYRQDPGQGLRLIYYSQIVNDFQKGDIAEGYSVSREKKESFPLTVTSAQKNPTAFYLCASSLTGGIAEAFFGQGTRLTVV.

The chain uses TRBV5-1 and TRBJ2-7, with TRBD2 as a possible D gene (5 bases). Trimming stripped 1 base from V and 5 bases from J, with 10 bases between. The length of the CDR3 is 13 residues. CDR1 SGHRS and CDR2 YFSETQ come from the germline V gene. The CDR3, as DNA: TGCGCCAGCAGCTTGAACCACGGGGACGAGCAGTACTTC. Encoded protein: CASSLNHGDEQYF.

The genes are TRBV7-3 and TRBJ2-6; a weak D match, TRBD2 (6 bases). V was shortened by 5 bases and J by 2 bases, with 10 bases between the two germline ends. Per the germline V gene, CDR1 is SGHTA and CDR2 is FQGTGA. The CDR3 has 15 amino acids. The CDR3 protein is CASSPGGAGANVLTF. For the CDR3, the DNA is TGTGCCAGCAGCCCCGGGGGAGCTGGGGCCAACGTCCTGACTTTC.